These 16 T cell receptor beta chains were all obtained from the same sample, sequenced in a study of monozygotic twins with inflammatory bowel disease. TCRdb re-called the 5' RACE reads and gives one entry per CDR3 protein, without DNA. The sample's table shows about 380,000 distinct CDR3 sequences. Sequencing was done on a sample of blood. Source of these receptors: a human donor with ulcerative colitis or Crohn's disease, or a healthy co-twin of an affected twin (not recorded which).

V is TRBV5-1 and J is TRBJ2-3; the D call from TCRdb, TRBD1, cannot be confirmed without DNA. Germline values: CDR1 SGHRS, CDR2 YFSETQ. This CDR3 has 14 amino acids. CDR3 region: CASSLGGTANTQYF.

The CDR3 is CASSPTAGGTMNTEAFF. The chain combines TRBV18 with TRBJ1-1. In germline, CDR1 is KGHSH, CDR2 LQKENI. This CDR3 has 17 amino acids.

The chain joins TRBV4-3 to TRBJ1-2; the TRBD1 assignment by TCRdb is unverifiable without DNA. CDR1 LGHNA and CDR2 YSLEER come from the germline V gene. CDR3 size: 16 residues. The CDR3 sequence is CASRPLTGAPSYGYTF.

V is TRBV4-1 and J is TRBJ1-2; TCRdb picks TRBD1, but there is no DNA to check that call. CDR1 MGHRA and CDR2 YSYEKL come from the germline V gene. CDR3 size: 15 residues. The CDR3 spells CASSQTPDRNYGYTF.

The chain couples TRBV4-1 to TRBJ1-6. Germline V CDR1 and CDR2: MGHRA, YSYEKL. This CDR3 contains 16 residues. The CDR3 region is CASSPHFGEKNSPLHF.

The V gene is TRBV12-3 or TRBV12-4, the J gene TRBJ1-4; checking the TCRdb D call of TRBD1 is not possible without DNA. The length of the CDR3 is 16 residues. CDR3 residues: CASSFSGNPTNEKLFF.

The CDR3 protein is CASSLSSMDTQYF. The chain uses TRBV5-4 and TRBJ2-3. The CDR3 covers 13 residues. CDR1 and CDR2 (germline): SGHNT, YYREEE (reference sequence).

V gene TRBV9 combines with J gene TRBJ1-1. Germline assignment: CDR1 SGDLS and CDR2 YYNGEE. The CDR3 has 15 residues. The CDR3 protein is CASSVIGGANTEAFF. The full variable domain, in which reference TRBV9 and TRBJ1-1 provide the parts outside the CDR3, is DSGVTQTPKHLITATGQRVTLRCSPRSGDLSVYWYQQSLDQGLQFLIQYYNGEERAKGNILERFSAQQFPDLHSELNLSSLELGDSALYFCASSVIGGANTEAFFGQGTRLTVV.

This chain links TRBV7-3 with TRBJ2-1; TCRdb's assignment of TRBD2 cannot be checked, as there is no DNA. The germline CDR1 and CDR2 sequences are SGHTA and FQGTGA. The CDR3 length is 15 residues. The CDR3 sequence is CASSLISGGNNEQFF. Full variable domain (outside the CDR3, taken from reference TRBV7-3 and TRBJ2-1): GAGVSQTPSNKVTEKGKYVELRCDPISGHTALYWYRQSLGQGPEFLIYFQGTGAADDSGLPNDRFFAVRPEGSVSTLKIQRTERGDSAVYLCASSLISGGNNEQFFGPGTRLTVL.

The V and J genes are TRBV18 and TRBJ2-2. There are 13 residues in the CDR3. CDR1 is KGHSH, CDR2 LQKENI, per germline. This CDR3 is CASSPRGPGELFF.

The rearrangement joins TRBV7-3 to TRBJ2-1. Germline V gives CDR1 SGHTA, CDR2 FQGTGA. The CDR3 covers 12 residues. The CDR3 here is CASSLMGNEQFF.

V usage is TRBV2 and J usage is TRBJ2-7; with no DNA, the TCRdb D assignment of TRBD2 cannot be verified. The germline CDR1 and CDR2 sequences are SNHLY and FYNNEI. This CDR3 is built from 16 residues. The CDR3 protein is CASRIEAGQGSYEQYF.

V usage is TRBV29-1 and J usage is TRBJ2-1. Germline CDR1 reads SQVTM; CDR2 reads ANQGSEA. CDR3 length: 11 residues. The CDR3 spells CSVDSGGEQFF.

This chain uses TRBV12-5 with TRBJ1-5; TCRdb names TRBD1, which stays unverified in the absence of DNA. Germline loops: CDR1 LGHNT, CDR2 FRNRAP. CDR3 length equals 17 residues. CDR3 in amino acids: CASGLLTGNLGNQPQHF.

CDR3 sequence reads: CASSFTSGGSSYEQYF. This sequence joins TRBV5-1 and TRBJ2-7; the TCRdb D gene call, TRBD2, has no DNA to confirm it. This CDR3 has 16 residues. Germline loops: CDR1 SGHRS, CDR2 YFSETQ. The complete variable domain, with remaining parts taken from reference TRBV5-1 and TRBJ2-7, reads KAGVTQTPRYLIKTRGQQVTLSCSPISGHRSVSWYQQTPGQGLQFLFEYFSETQRNKGNFPGRFSGRQFSNSRSEMNVSTLELGDSALYLCASSFTSGGSSYEQYFGPGTRLTVT.

The chain couples TRBV5-5 to TRBJ2-3; TCRdb reports TRBD2, a call that lacks DNA to check it against. This CDR3 is built from 17 residues. Germline loops: CDR1 SGHKS, CDR2 YYEKEE (reference sequence). The CDR3 reads CASSLEPSGDYTDTQYF. Complete variable domain (other parts from reference TRBV5-5 and TRBJ2-3): DAGVTQSPTHLIKTRGQQVTLRCSPISGHKSVSWYQQVLGQGPQFIFQYYEKEERGRGNFPDRFSARQFPNYSSELNVNALLLGDSALYLCASSLEPSGDYTDTQYFGPGTRLTVL.